The 24 T cell receptor beta chains reported below all come from one sample, sequenced in a study of regulatory T cells in long-lasting Graves disease. The time point: persistent/refractory GD, antithyroid drugs over 5 years with positive TRAb. The TCR library was made from RNA extracted from PBMCs. Both iRepertoire HTBI primers and Arm-PCR of CDR3 regions were used to build the TCR beta libraries. TCRdb re-called the multiplex PCR reads through MiXCR, storing one row per CDR3 protein. The sample holds around 400,000 distinct CDR3 sequences; about a quarter are singletons and the top ten take roughly 30%. The source was peripheral blood mononuclear cells (PBMCs), collected when the disease was refractory, from a patient treated with antithyroid drugs. The receptors shown here come from a female donor with Graves disease.

This clonotype was observed a few times. The CDR3 protein is CASSLGPGTGNTEAFF. The CDR3 DNA reads as TGTGCCAGCAGTTTAGGCCCCGGGACAGGGAACACTGAAGCTTTCTTT. J is TRBJ1-1 and V is TRBV12-3 or TRBV12-4; the match to TRBD1 covers 8 bases. The CDR3 extends over 16 amino acids. With V trimmed by 1 base and J by 1 base, 5 bases remained unmatched.

There are many counts of this clonotype. The chain is built from TRBV20-1 and TRBJ2-5, with 13 positions matching TRBD2. Germline V gene data show CDR1 as DFQATT and CDR2 as SNEGSKA (reference sequence). CDR3 length: 18 residues. V was pared by 0 bases and J by 4 bases, with 11 bases of the junction left unmatched. The CDR3 DNA reads TGCAGTGCTAGAGATCCCCGGCCACGACTAGCGGGAGGAGAGACCCAGTACTTC. This codes for CSARDPRPRLAGGETQYF.

In this sample, this clonotype turned up many times. This rearrangement joins TRBV28 to TRBJ2-5, with TRBD2 matching over 10 bases. Germline V gene sequence: CDR1 MDHEN, CDR2 SYDVKM. V gave up 6 bases and J gave up 2 bases; unmatched junction bases: 6. There are 15 residues in the CDR3. CDR3 sequence: CASSPSTSGQETQYF. CDR3 in DNA: TGTGCCAGCAGCCCATCGACTAGCGGGCAAGAGACCCAGTACTTC.

This clonotype was picked up many times. The chain combines TRBV30 with TRBJ2-2; tentatively, D is TRBD1 (6 bases). V shed 4 bases and J shed 5 bases, with 14 bases lying between them. The CDR3 is made up of 14 amino acids. Per the germline V gene, CDR1 is GTSNPN and CDR2 is SVGIG (reference sequence). The CDR3 nucleotides are TGTGCCTGGATGCGGACAGCTTTGACCGGGGAGCTGTTTTTT. Translation: CAWMRTALTGELFF.

This clonotype was seen a handful of times. The V call is TRBV6-2 or TRBV6-3, the J call TRBJ2-7; 7 nucleotides agree with TRBD1. Germline loops: CDR1 MNHEY, CDR2 SVGEGT. V was clipped by 5 bases and J by 3 bases; unmatched bases: 10. This CDR3 region has 15 residues. In DNA form, the CDR3 reads TGTGCCAGCAGTGAAGAAAGGACAGGACACTACGAGCAGTACTTC. Translated: CASSEERTGHYEQYF.

Only a few counts were recorded for this clonotype. The chain uses TRBV14 and TRBJ2-1; 12 bases line up with TRBD2. The CDR3 covers 16 residues. The V gene's germline CDR1 is SGHDN and CDR2 FVKESK. The J segment lost 9 bases and the V segment lost 0 bases, leaving 6 bases of the junction unmatched. CDR3 sequence: CASSQDRLAGESEQFF. As DNA, the CDR3 is TGTGCCAGCAGCCAAGATAGACTAGCGGGAGAGTCTGAGCAGTTCTTC.

In this sample, this clonotype turned up many times. V gene TRBV2 combines with J gene TRBJ1-2, with 7 positions matching TRBD1. V gave up 10 bases and J gave up 8 bases; unmatched junction bases: 7. The V gene's germline CDR1 is SNHLY and CDR2 FYNNEI. CDR3 length: 11 residues. In DNA form, the CDR3 reads TGTGCCACCGTGACAGGGAGAGGCTACACCTTC. Protein: CATVTGRGYTF.

The genes are TRBV7-2 and TRBJ2-1; 11 bases line up with TRBD2. The length of the CDR3 is 15 residues. Germline loops: CDR1 SGHTA, CDR2 FQGNSA. Trimming at V came to 5 bases and at J to 9 bases, leaving 9 bases not matched to a gene. The CDR3 DNA sequence: TGTGCCAGCAGCCTTACTAGCGGGAGTATCAGTGAGCAGTTCTTC. Protein product: CASSLTSGSISEQFF.

The genes are TRBV24-1 and TRBJ2-2, with D perhaps given as TRBD1 or TRBD2 (5 bases each). CDR3 length: 16 amino acids. Germline CDR1 KGHDR, CDR2 SFDVKD. The germline V and J ends were trimmed by 3 bases and 4 bases, with 14 bases remaining between them. CDR3 protein: CATSDPGTHRTGELFF. The CDR3 DNA reads as TGTGCCACCAGTGATCCCGGGACGCACCGCACCGGGGAGCTGTTTTTT.

V usage is TRBV6-1 and J usage is TRBJ1-3; 9 bases fit TRBD1. J gave up 0 bases and V 8 bases, and 2 bases lay outside the gene matches. The CDR3 loop spans 14 amino acids. Germline lookup yields CDR1 MNHNS and CDR2 SASEGT. CDR3 sequence: CASGTGSSGNTIYF. The CDR3 DNA sequence: TGTGCCAGCGGGACAGGGAGCTCTGGAAACACCATATATTTT.

This clonotype was picked up many times. The V call is TRBV11-2, the J call TRBJ2-5; weak D call: TRBD1 (6 bases). CDR1 is SGHAT, CDR2 FQNNGV, per germline. CDR3 size: 14 residues. V was trimmed by 5 bases and J by 5 bases, leaving 15 bases between them. The CDR3 spells CASSLAGAGETQYF. In DNA, the CDR3 is TGTGCCAGCAGCCTCGCAGGGGCTGGGGAGACCCAGTACTTC.

The genes are TRBV2 and TRBJ1-2, with 7 bases fitting TRBD1. The CDR3 sequence is 18 residues long. The germline CDR1 and CDR2 sequences are SNHLY and FYNNEI. The V gene end was trimmed by 5 bases and the J gene end by 0 bases; junction bases not matched to a gene: 15. The CDR3 is CASSYIRFGTATNYGYTF. The CDR3 DNA reads TGTGCCAGCAGTTATATACGGTTCGGGACAGCCACTAACTATGGCTACACCTTC.

The sample holds many counts of this clonotype. The chain recombines TRBV2 with TRBJ1-2, with D tentatively TRBD1 (6 bases). Looked up from germline, CDR1 is SNHLY and CDR2 is FYNNEI. V was pared by 0 bases and J by 5 bases, with 10 bases between. The length of the CDR3 is 14 residues. In DNA, the CDR3 is TGTGCCAGCAGTGAAGCGCTCCAGGGGTATGGCTACACCTTC. It codes for CASSEALQGYGYTF.

As regards this clonotype: The junction does not match germline at one end; this may be a read error. This chain joins TRBV27 and TRBJ1-6, with unresolved D. The germline V gene encodes CDR1 MNHEY and CDR2 SMNVEV (reference sequence). This CDR3 spans 13 amino acids. CDR3 loop: CASKARINSPPHF. CDR3 in DNA: TGTGCCAGCAAGGCCAGGATTAATTCACCCCCCCACTTT.

This clonotype was counted a few times. The V and J genes are TRBV6-2 or TRBV6-3 and TRBJ1-4; D remains unclear. The germline V gene encodes CDR1 MNHEY and CDR2 SVGEGT. V was trimmed by 5 bases and J by 8 bases, leaving 15 bases between them. The length of the CDR3 is 14 residues. In nucleotides, the CDR3 is TGTGCCAGCAGTGGAATCTTCCCGGGAGAAAAACTGTTTTTT. It is translated as CASSGIFPGEKLFF.

J is TRBJ1-5 and V is TRBV29-1, with D maybe TRBD1 (5 bases). V dropped 4 bases and J dropped 0 bases, with 19 bases sitting between them. CDR1 and CDR2 from the germline V gene are SQVTM and ANQGSEA. The CDR3 is made up of 17 amino acids. DNA for the CDR3: TGCAGCGTTGGTCCAGGTAACAGGAGAAATAGCAATCAGCCCCAGCATTTT. Its protein is CSVGPGNRRNSNQPQHF.

V and J are TRBV3-1 and TRBJ1-1, with D perhaps TRBD1 (6 bases). Trimming pared 3 bases from V and 4 bases from J, leaving 12 bases between. This CDR3 has 14 amino acids. Per germline, CDR1 LGHDT and CDR2 YNNKEL (reference sequence). The CDR3, as DNA: TGTGCCAGCAGCCACTTCGACAGGCGCACTGAAGCTTTCTTT. Translation gives CASSHFDRRTEAFF.

The CDR3 nucleotides read TGTGCCAGCAGTATTCTACAGGGTCCGGGCACCGGGGAGCTGTTTTTT. Translating it yields CASSILQGPGTGELFF. This sequence joins TRBV27 and TRBJ2-2; maybe TRBD1 (6 bases). The CDR3 has 16 amino acids. Germline values: CDR1 MNHEY, CDR2 SMNVEV (reference sequence). V was cut by 5 bases and J by 4 bases, with 17 bases left in between.

CDR3 bases: TGTGCCTGGAGTGTTCGGGGCTCGAGCTACACCTTC. Amino acid sequence: CAWSVRGSSYTF. The chain links TRBV30 to TRBJ1-2, with D perhaps TRBD1 (5 bases). Germline-derived CDR1 and CDR2 are GTSNPN and SVGIG (reference sequence). The CDR3 totals 12 residues. Deletions cut 0 bases from V and 9 bases from J, with 11 bases between.

This clonotype has ten or more counts. This chain links TRBV28 with TRBJ1-1; D may be TRBD1 (6 bases). Germline CDR1 is MDHEN and CDR2 is SYDVKM. This CDR3 contains 14 residues. The V end lost 5 bases, the J end lost 1 base, and 11 bases lay between the germline ends. CDR3 in amino acids: CASSPWTENTEAFF. The CDR3, as DNA: TGTGCCAGCAGTCCATGGACAGAGAACACTGAAGCTTTCTTT.

This clonotype was counted ten times or more. J is TRBJ2-7 and V is TRBV2, with 7 positions matching TRBD1. Germline-derived CDR1 and CDR2 are SNHLY and FYNNEI. The trim removed 4 bases at V and 1 base at J, leaving 1 base unmatched. The CDR3 extends over 13 amino acids. CDR3 DNA sequence: TGTGCCAGCAGTGGGGACAGATCCTACGAGCAGTACTTC. This sequence encodes CASSGDRSYEQYF.

This chain connects TRBV5-1 to TRBJ2-7; TRBD2 aligns across 11 bases. The CDR3 contains 18 residues. Trimming at V came to 0 bases and at J to 0 bases, leaving 8 bases not matched to a gene. Germline loops: CDR1 SGHRS, CDR2 YFSETQ. The CDR3 is CASSLAMGLAATSYEQYF. CDR3 coding DNA: TGCGCCAGCAGCTTGGCCATGGGACTAGCGGCTACCTCCTACGAGCAGTACTTC.

The CDR3 here is CASSLTSGRVHNEQFF. CDR3 DNA: TGTGCCAGCTCACTCACTAGCGGGAGGGTCCACAATGAGCAGTTCTTC. The chain joins TRBV18 to TRBJ2-1, with TRBD2 identical over 13 bases. The V gene end was trimmed by 4 bases and the J gene end by 5 bases; junction bases not matched to a gene: 5. CDR3 length equals 16 residues. The germline V gene has CDR1 KGHSH and CDR2 LQKENI.

Regarding this clonotype: The junction differs from germline at one of its ends, possibly a read error. The chain carries TRBV6-1 and TRBJ2-7, with TRBD1 identical over 7 bases. Germline-derived CDR1 and CDR2 are MNHNS and SASEGT. The CDR3 contains 18 residues. CDR3 DNA: TGTGCCAGCAGCAGACTCTGGACAGGTTCGTTTCGTCCCGGCGAGCAGCACTTC. Amino acids: CASSRLWTGSFRPGEQHF.